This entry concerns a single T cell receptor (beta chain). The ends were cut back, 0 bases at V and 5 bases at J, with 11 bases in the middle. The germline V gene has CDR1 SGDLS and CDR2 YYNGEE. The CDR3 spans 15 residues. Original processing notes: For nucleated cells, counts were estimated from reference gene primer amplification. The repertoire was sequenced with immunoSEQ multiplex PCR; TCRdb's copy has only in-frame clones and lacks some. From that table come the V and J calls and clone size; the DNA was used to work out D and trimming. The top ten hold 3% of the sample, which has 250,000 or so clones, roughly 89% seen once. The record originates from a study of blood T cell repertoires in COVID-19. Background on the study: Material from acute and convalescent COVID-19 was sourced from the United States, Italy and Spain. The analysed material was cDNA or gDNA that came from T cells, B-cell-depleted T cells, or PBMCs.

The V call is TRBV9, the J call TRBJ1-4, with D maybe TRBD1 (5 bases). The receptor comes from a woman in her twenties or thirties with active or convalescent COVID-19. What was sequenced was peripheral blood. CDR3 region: CASSVGNGGNEKLFF. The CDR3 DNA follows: TGTGCCAGCAGCGTAGGGAACGGGGGAAATGAAAAACTGTTTTTT.